The sample holds a few counts of the clone carrying this TCR beta chain. Its antigen is undetermined. This sample was taken from a study of beta chain features in type 1 diabetes. The CDR3 runs 13 residues. The V end was cut by 6 bases, the J end by 0 bases, with 8 bases between. Germline CDR1 reads SGHDN; CDR2 reads FVKESK. Every isolated RNA sample was fully reverse transcribed, so sequencing captured expressed TCRB transcripts. TCRdb keeps only in-frame clones here, not all; method: immunoSEQ multiplex PCR. The sample holds 350,000 to 450,000 clones, about 12% seen once. Study-level points and caveats: There was a moderate but significant shortening of TCRB CDR3s in all four CD4+ subsets of Type 1 diabetes patients. Any HLA-type effect on TCRB rearrangement remained unresolved here.

The rearrangement joins TRBV14 to TRBJ1-2; D ambiguous. The sample taken for sequencing was naive CD4+ T cells from blood. The source of this sequence is a woman under 30 with type 1 diabetes. The CDR3 bases are TGTGCCAGCAGTCCCGGGGCTAACTATGGCTACACCTTC. As protein: CASSPGANYGYTF.